The T cell receptor (beta chain) described here comes from a study of blood T cell repertoires in COVID-19. Overall study: The samples span acute and convalescent COVID-19 from the United States, Italy and Spain. T cells, B-cell-depleted T cells, or PBMCs provided the cDNA or gDNA that served as material.

Study members were between about 18 and 100 years old and lived in roughly 24 US regions. This CDR3 comprises 14 residues. Per the germline V gene, CDR1 is MGHDK and CDR2 is SYGVNS. Trimming stripped 2 bases from V and 8 bases from J, with 12 bases between. As handled by the study authors: Amplification of reference gene primers was used by the study to estimate nucleated cell counts. Only in-frame clones appear in the TCRdb table, and some are missing; sequencing was by immunoSEQ multiplex PCR. For V, J and clone size, that table is used; D and trimming come from the DNA. Found here are about 180,000 clones, roughly 89% of them singletons; the top ten hold around 2%. This clone was seen just once.

This TCR was sampled from a woman aged 35 to 49 with acute COVID-19. The chain combines TRBV25-1 with TRBJ1-4; D is ambiguous. Sequencing used PBMCs or T cells enriched from blood (not recorded which). The CDR3 DNA sequence: TGTGCCAGCAGTGAAGTGGGCCCGGGAGAAAAACTGTTTTTT. Its protein product is CASSEVGPGEKLFF.